This T cell receptor beta chain was identified in a study of blood T cell repertoires in COVID-19. Across the whole study: COVID-19 samples from acute and convalescent phases originated in the United States, Italy and Spain. Nucleic acid was either cDNA or gDNA, and it came from T cells, B-cell-depleted T cells, or PBMCs.

TCRdb's copy holds only in-frame clones and misses some; the assay was immunoSEQ multiplex PCR. The data show around 400,000 clones, with 70% to 90% seen just once and about 10% held by the top ten. Looked up from germline, CDR1 is SGHDT and CDR2 is YYEEEE. Trimming cost V 0 bases and J 16 bases, with 17 bases left between them. The CDR3 sequence is 14 residues long. Sequenced material: peripheral blood. The chain carries TRBV5-6 and TRBJ1-6; TRBD1 might be the D (6 bases). The sequence was obtained from a woman aged 25 to 39 with COVID-19, enrolled during active disease. For the CDR3, the DNA is TGTGCCAGCAGCTTGGGGGACACCCGTTCTTCACTCCACTTT. As protein: CASSLGDTRSSLHF.